This T cell receptor beta chain emerged from a study of CD8 T cells in ankylosing spondylitis. Findings and limits, study-wide: In peripheral blood, disease-linked CD8+ clones occurred at relatively low frequencies. The study identified a TCR beta motif of several highly homologous variants that appeared characteristic of ankylosing spondylitis blood. Reportedly, significant enrichment of disease-linked clones occurred in matched ankylosing spondylitis synovial fluid.

As the method for making TCR beta libraries, quantitative 5'-RACE with molecular barcodes was used. TCRdb used MiXCR to reprocess the 5' RACE reads, holding one entry per CDR3 protein. The sample carries 150,000 to 200,000 distinct CDR3 sequences, roughly 11% recorded once. V was trimmed by 5 bases and J by 5 bases, leaving 14 bases between them. Germline V lookup: CDR1 KGHDR, CDR2 SFDVKD. This CDR3 spans 14 amino acids. On this clonotype itself: Antigen: not known.

The sample comprised blood, either unsorted or a sorted T cell fraction (not recorded which). V usage is TRBV24-1 and J usage is TRBJ2-5; TRBD1 or TRBD2 may be the D gene (5 bases each). The receptor's source is a male donor with ankylosing spondylitis or in good health (not recorded which). The CDR3 DNA sequence: TGTGCCACCAGTGCCGGGACGGTGGCGGAGACCCAGTACTTC. Protein: CATSAGTVAETQYF.